This T cell receptor (beta chain) was sequenced during a study of cytomegalovirus exposure and HLA in healthy donors. Study outcomes and limitations: Both high specificity and high sensitivity reportedly marked the classifier's diagnosis of cytomegalovirus status.

A remark on this clone: Its antigen remains unknown.

The CDR3 totals 14 residues. V lost 6 bases and J 0 bases, leaving 9 bases between the germline ends. Looked up from germline, CDR1 is MNHNS and CDR2 is SASEGT. Donors came from a validation cohort of approximately 110 subjects, distinct from the first 666-subject cohort. This table comes from immunoSEQ multiplex PCR, and its TCRdb copy is limited to in-frame clones, with some not included. Among about 200,000 clones listed, 80% to 85% were seen once. Sequencing was carried out using PBMCs. The receptor's source is a woman aged 25 to 39 in good health and CMV-seronegative. The chain recombines TRBV6-1 with TRBJ1-5; unclear D gene. The DNA for the CDR3 is TGTGCCAGCAGCCTCGAGATTAGCAATCAGCCCCAGCATTTT. Its protein is CASSLEISNQPQHF.